Listed here are 4 T cell receptor beta chains from one sample, sequenced in a study of beta chain features in type 1 diabetes. Study-level results: When Type 1 diabetes patients were examined, their TCRB CDR3s proved moderately but significantly shorter in all four CD4+ subsets.

TCRB transcripts that were expressed got sequenced, as all of the isolated RNA had been reverse transcribed. TCRdb's table, derived via immunoSEQ multiplex PCR, lists solely in-frame clones and lacks some. The profile shows 600,000 or so clones, roughly an eighth of them singletons. No antigen has been identified for these receptors. Sequenced input: naive CD4+ T cells from blood. These receptors all come from a man younger than 30 with type 1 diabetes.

This chain uses TRBV5-1 with TRBJ2-3; D may be TRBD2 (5 bases). Trimming left V 0 bases short and J 2 bases short, with 13 bases between. Germline CDR1 reads SGHRS; CDR2 reads YFSETQ. The CDR3 loop spans 16 amino acids. The CDR3 DNA follows: TGCGCCAGCAGCTTGGCCGAGCTAGCAGACACAGATACGCAGTATTTT. Amino acids: CASSLAELADTDTQYF.

This clone was observed a few times. The V and J genes are TRBV7-9 and TRBJ2-1, with TRBD2 matching 7 bases. The CDR3 covers 15 residues. Unmatched junction bases numbered 6, after V lost 5 bases and J lost 2 bases. Per the germline V gene, CDR1 is SEHNR and CDR2 is FQNEAQ (reference sequence). This chain's CDR3 is CASSPTSATYNEQFF. The CDR3 DNA reads TGTGCCAGCAGCCCTACTAGCGCCACCTACAATGAGCAGTTCTTC.

This clone was seen a few times. The chain employs TRBV4-1 and TRBJ2-3; unclear D gene. The germline V gene has CDR1 MGHRA and CDR2 YSYEKL. This CDR3 region has 16 residues. V was shortened by 0 bases and J by 0 bases, with 10 bases between the two germline ends. For the CDR3, the DNA is TGCGCCAGCAGCCAAGAACGCCCATCTAGCACAGATACGCAGTATTTT. Amino acids: CASSQERPSSTDTQYF.

The rearrangement joins TRBV6-1 to TRBJ2-3; D is uncertain. This CDR3 region has 12 residues. Trimming removed 4 bases at V and 5 bases at J, with 7 bases between. CDR1 and CDR2 from the germline V gene are MNHNS and SASEGT. The CDR3 DNA follows: TGTGCCAGCAGTGTCCGGGTAGATACGCAGTATTTT. This codes for CASSVRVDTQYF.